The clone carrying this T cell receptor (beta chain) was found many times. The time point was: pre-sensitization, week 0. Noted treatment: therapeutic diphenylcyclopropenone sensitization with weekly scalp DPC. The data are from a study of human T cells and chemical hapten exposure. The library put unique molecular identifiers onto individual cDNA molecules. From the RACE reads, TCRdb called clonotypes with MiXCR, one entry per CDR3 protein. This sample has about 250,000 distinct CDR3 sequences, with 7.5% to 9% found just once. Trimming removed 6 bases from V and 0 bases from J, with 6 bases in between. The CDR3 contains 13 residues.

The sequence came from a man between 18 and 35 years old with alopecia areata. Some clones in this sample may be carry-over from other donors' samples. The starting material was whole blood, obtained in connection with sensitization to the hapten diphenylcyclopropenone (DPC). V and J are TRBV12-3 or TRBV12-4 and TRBJ2-1, with D hard to call. CDR3 sequence (DNA): TGTGCCAGCAGGGGAAGCTCCTACAATGAGCAGTTCTTC. It specifies CASRGSSYNEQFF.